This T cell receptor (beta chain) is drawn from a study of CD8 T cells in Susac syndrome. The J segment lost 7 bases and the V segment lost 5 bases, leaving 17 bases of the junction unmatched. The CDR3 is made up of 17 amino acids. Germline V gene sequence: CDR1 LNHDA, CDR2 SQIVND (reference sequence). Random hexamers served to reverse transcribe roughly 0.45 to 1 ug RNA. An immunoSEQ multiplex PCR generated amplified TCR beta CDR3 products spanning 54 Vbeta and 13 Jbeta. TCRdb reprocessed the immunoSEQ multiplex PCR reads via MiXCR and lists one record per CDR3 protein. The data contain a few hundred thousand distinct CDR3 sequences, over 85% of them singletons. This clonotype has a handful of counts.

This receptor was obtained from a human donor with multiple sclerosis. The chain uses TRBV19 and TRBJ1-5; 7 nucleotides agree with TRBD1. Sequencing was done on a sample of CD4+ T cells from PBMCs. The CDR3 loop is CASSPRGTERRDQPQHF. In nucleotides, the CDR3 is TGTGCCAGTAGTCCCCGGGGGACAGAACGGAGGGACCAGCCCCAGCATTTT.